This T cell receptor (beta chain) appears in the sequencing data of a study of T cells in tumors after PD-1 blockade. Background on the study: Excluded were patients with checkpoint blockade, immunosuppressants, or radiotherapy or other anti-cancer therapy within 4 weeks. During anti-PD-1 treatment, some patients continued daily vismodegib 150 mg. Study conclusions and caveats: Blood contained about 43% of the tumor's TCR clonotypes.

Profiling relied on immunoSEQ multiplex PCR, and the TCRdb table lists in-frame clones only, not all of them. The sample lists 14,000 or so clones, 65% to 85% occurring once. Of note for this clone: Its antigen is not identified.

Trimming removed 3 bases from V and 7 bases from J, with 10 bases in between. Germline V CDR1 and CDR2: DFQATT, SNEGSKA (reference sequence). The length of the CDR3 is 11 residues. Tumor or blood genomic DNA was sequenced, with inputs of roughly 550 ng to 6,500 ng. The source material was PBMCs, sampled after anti-PD-1 treatment. The TCR comes from a human donor with basal cell carcinoma. The V call is TRBV20-1, the J call TRBJ2-7; D is perhaps TRBD1 (6 bases). The CDR3 sequence is CSASRGGEQYF. Written as DNA, the CDR3 is TGCAGTGCTAGTAGAGGGGGTGAGCAGTACTTC.